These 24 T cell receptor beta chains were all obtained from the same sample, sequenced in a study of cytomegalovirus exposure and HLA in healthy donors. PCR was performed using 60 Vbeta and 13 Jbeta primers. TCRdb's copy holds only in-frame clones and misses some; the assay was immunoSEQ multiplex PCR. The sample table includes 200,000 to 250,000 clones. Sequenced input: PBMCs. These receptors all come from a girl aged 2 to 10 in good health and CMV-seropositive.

The CDR3 coding sequence is TGTGCCAGCAGTTTGAGGCCCGGGGAGCTGTTTTTT. Residues: CASSLRPGELFF. The chain links TRBV28 to TRBJ2-2; no reliable D call. The V end was cut by 3 bases, the J end by 6 bases, with 5 bases between. This CDR3 contains 12 residues. Germline CDR1 MDHEN, CDR2 SYDVKM.

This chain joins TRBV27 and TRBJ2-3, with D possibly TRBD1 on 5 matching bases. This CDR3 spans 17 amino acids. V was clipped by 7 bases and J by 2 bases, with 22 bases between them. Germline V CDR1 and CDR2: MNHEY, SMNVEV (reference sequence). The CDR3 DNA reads TGTGCCAGCAACCGACTTGAAACAGGACCCCTCACAGATACGCAGTATTTT. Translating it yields CASNRLETGPLTDTQYF.

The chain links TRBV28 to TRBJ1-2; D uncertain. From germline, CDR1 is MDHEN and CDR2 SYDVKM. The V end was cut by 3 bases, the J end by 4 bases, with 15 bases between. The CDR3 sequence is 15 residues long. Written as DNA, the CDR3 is TGTGCCAGCAGTTTCGGTTCTGCCGATACCTATGGCTACACCTTC. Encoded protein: CASSFGSADTYGYTF.

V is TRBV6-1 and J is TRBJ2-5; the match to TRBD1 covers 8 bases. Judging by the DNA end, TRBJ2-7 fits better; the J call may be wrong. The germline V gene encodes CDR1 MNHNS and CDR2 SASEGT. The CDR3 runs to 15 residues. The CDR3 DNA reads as TGTGCCAGCAGTGAGATCGGGACAGGAGACTACGAGCAGTACTTC. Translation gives CASSEIGTGDYEQYF.

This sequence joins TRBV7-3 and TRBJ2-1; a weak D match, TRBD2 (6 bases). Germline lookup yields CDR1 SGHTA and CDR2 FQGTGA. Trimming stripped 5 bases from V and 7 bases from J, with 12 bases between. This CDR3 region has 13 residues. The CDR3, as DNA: TGTGCCAGCAGCCAGGCGCGGGAAAATGAGCAGTTCTTC. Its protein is CASSQARENEQFF.

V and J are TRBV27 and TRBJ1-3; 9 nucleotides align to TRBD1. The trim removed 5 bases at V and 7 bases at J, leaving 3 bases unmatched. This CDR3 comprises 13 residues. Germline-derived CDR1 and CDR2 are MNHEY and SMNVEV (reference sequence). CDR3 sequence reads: CASSDRGGNTIYF. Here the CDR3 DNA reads TGTGCCAGCAGTGACAGGGGGGGGAACACCATATATTTT.

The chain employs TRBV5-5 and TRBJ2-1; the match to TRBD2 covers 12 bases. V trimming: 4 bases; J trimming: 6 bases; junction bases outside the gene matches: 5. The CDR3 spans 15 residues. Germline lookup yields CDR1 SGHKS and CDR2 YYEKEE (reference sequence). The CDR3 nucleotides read TGTGCCAGCAGCCTCGGGACTAGCGGGCTCAATGAGCAGTTCTTC. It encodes CASSLGTSGLNEQFF.

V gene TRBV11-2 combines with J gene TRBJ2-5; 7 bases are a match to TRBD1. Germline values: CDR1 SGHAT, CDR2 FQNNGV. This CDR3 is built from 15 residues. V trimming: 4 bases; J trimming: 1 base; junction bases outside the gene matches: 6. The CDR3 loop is CASSSGDSLQETQYF. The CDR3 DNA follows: TGTGCCAGCAGCTCCGGGGACAGCCTCCAAGAGACCCAGTACTTC.

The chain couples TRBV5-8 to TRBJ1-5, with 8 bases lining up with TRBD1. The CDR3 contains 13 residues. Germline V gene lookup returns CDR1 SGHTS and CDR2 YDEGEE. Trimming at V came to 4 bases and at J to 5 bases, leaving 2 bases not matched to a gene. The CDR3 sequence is CASSLQGDQPQHF. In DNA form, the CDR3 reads TGTGCCAGCAGCCTACAGGGGGATCAGCCCCAGCATTTT.

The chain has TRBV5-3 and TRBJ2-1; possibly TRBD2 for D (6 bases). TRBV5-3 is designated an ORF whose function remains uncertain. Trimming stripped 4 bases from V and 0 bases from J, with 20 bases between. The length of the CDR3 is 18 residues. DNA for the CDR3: TGTGCCAGAAGCCCGAACTGGTGCGGCGGGAACTCCTACAATGAGCAGTTCTTC. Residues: CARSPNWCGGNSYNEQFF.

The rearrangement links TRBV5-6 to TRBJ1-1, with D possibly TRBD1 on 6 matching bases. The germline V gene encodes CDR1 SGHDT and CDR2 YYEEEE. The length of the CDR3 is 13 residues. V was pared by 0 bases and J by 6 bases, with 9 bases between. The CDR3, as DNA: TGTGCCAGCAGCTTGGGTGCAGGGGCTGAAGCTTTCTTT. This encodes CASSLGAGAEAFF.

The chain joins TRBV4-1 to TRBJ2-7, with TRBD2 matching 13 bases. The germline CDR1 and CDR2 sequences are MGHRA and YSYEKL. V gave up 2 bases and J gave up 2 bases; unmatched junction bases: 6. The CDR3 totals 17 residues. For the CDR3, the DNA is TGCGCCAGCAGCCAACCGACTAGCGGGAGGAACCCCTACGAGCAGTACTTC. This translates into CASSQPTSGRNPYEQYF.

Here the CDR3 reads CASSQERGLGSKEQFF. The CDR3 coding sequence is TGTGCCAGCAGCCAAGAGAGGGGACTAGGTTCCAAGGAGCAGTTCTTC. The V and J genes are TRBV14 and TRBJ2-1; 8 bases line up with TRBD2. The CDR3 has 16 residues. With 0 bases clipped from V and 10 bases from J, the junction kept 11 bases outside the gene matches. Germline lookup yields CDR1 SGHDN and CDR2 FVKESK. Together with reference TRBV14 and TRBJ2-1, the CDR3 gives the full variable domain: EAGVTQFPSHSVIEKGQTVTLRCDPISGHDNLYWYRRVMGKEIKFLLHFVKESKQDESGMPNNRFLAERTGGTYSTLKVQPAELEDSGVYFCASSQERGLGSKEQFFGPGTRLTVL.

The CDR3, as DNA: TGTGCCACCAGCAGAGATAAGGAGCGGAGCACAGATACGCAGTATTTT. Translated: CATSRDKERSTDTQYF. The chain links TRBV15 to TRBJ2-3, with D tentatively TRBD2 (5 bases). The CDR3 extends over 16 amino acids. Germline V lookup: CDR1 LNHNV, CDR2 YYDKDF (reference sequence). Trimming removed 0 bases from V and 0 bases from J, with 10 bases in between.

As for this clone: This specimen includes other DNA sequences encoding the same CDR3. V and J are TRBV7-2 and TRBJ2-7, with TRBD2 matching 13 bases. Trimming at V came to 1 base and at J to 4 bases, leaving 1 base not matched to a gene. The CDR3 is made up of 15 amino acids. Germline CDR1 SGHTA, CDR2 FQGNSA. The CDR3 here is CASSLGLAGGYEQYF. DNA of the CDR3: TGTGCCAGCAGCTTAGGACTAGCGGGAGGTTACGAGCAGTACTTC.

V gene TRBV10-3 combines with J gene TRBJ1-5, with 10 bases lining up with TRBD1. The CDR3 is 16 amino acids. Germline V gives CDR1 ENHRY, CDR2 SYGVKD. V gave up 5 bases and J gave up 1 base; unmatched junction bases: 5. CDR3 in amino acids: CAISPTGGESNQPQHF. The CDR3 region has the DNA TGTGCCATCAGTCCGACAGGGGGCGAGAGCAATCAGCCCCAGCATTTT.

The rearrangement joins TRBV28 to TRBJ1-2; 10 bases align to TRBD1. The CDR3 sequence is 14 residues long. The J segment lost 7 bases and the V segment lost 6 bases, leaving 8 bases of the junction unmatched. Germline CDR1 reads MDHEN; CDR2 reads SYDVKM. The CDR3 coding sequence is TGTGCCAGCAGCATCCCGGGACAGGGGACTGGCTACACCTTC. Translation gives CASSIPGQGTGYTF.

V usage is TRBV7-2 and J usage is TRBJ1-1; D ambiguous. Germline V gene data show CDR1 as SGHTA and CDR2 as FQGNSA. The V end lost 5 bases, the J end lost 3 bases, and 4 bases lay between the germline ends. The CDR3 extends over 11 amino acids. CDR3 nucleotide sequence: TGTGCCAGCAGCCCTGACACTGAAGCTTTCTTT. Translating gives CASSPDTEAFF.

The CDR3, as DNA: TGTGCCAGCAGTTTATTTGTCAGGAACACTGAAGCTTTCTTT. This sequence encodes CASSLFVRNTEAFF. The chain recombines TRBV27 with TRBJ1-1; no clear D gene. The germline V gene has CDR1 MNHEY and CDR2 SMNVEV (reference sequence). V lost 1 base and J 1 base, leaving 7 bases between the germline ends. The CDR3 has 14 residues.

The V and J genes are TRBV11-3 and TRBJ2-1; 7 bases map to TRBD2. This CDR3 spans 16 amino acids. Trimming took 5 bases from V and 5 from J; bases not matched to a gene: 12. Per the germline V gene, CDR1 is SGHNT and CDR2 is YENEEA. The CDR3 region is CASSPGVGTTNNEQFF. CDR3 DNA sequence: TGTGCCAGCAGCCCAGGTGTCGGGACTACAAACAATGAGCAGTTCTTC.

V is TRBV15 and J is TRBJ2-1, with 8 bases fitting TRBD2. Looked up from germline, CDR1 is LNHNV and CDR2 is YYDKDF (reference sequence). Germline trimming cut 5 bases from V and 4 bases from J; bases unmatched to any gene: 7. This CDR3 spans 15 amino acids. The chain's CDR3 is CATSPTSGGYNEQFF. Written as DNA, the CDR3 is TGTGCCACCAGCCCCACTAGCGGAGGATACAATGAGCAGTTCTTC.

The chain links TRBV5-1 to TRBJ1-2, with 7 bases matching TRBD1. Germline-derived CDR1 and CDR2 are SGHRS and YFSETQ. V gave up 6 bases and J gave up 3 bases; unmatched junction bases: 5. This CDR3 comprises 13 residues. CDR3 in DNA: TGCGCCAGCACCACGGGGACAGACTATGGCTACACCTTC. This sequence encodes CASTTGTDYGYTF.

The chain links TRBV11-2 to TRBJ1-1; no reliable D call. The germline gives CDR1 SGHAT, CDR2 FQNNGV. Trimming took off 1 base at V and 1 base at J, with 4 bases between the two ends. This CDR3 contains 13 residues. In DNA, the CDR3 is TGTGCCAGCAGCTTAGCAGGGAACACTGAAGCTTTCTTT. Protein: CASSLAGNTEAFF.

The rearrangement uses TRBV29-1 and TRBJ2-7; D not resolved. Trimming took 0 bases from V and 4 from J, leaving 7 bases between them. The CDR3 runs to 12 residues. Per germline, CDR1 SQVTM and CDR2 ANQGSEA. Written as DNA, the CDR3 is TGCAGCGTTGAAGATCGGGTTTACGAGCAGTACTTC. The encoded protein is CSVEDRVYEQYF.